The rows below give T cell receptor beta chains drawn from one sample of a study of T-cell memory formation after mild COVID-19. In TCRdb, the 5' RACE reads were re-called with MiXCR into one record per CDR3 protein. The data hold roughly 86,000 distinct CDR3 sequences, with 10% to 15% observed a single time. Sequencing used PBMCs or a T cell subset sorted from them (not recorded which). The receptors were gathered from an adult woman who had mild COVID-19 (a few samples of this study predate the infection). Cell type and time point are not known. CDR3s include the opening cysteine and the closing phenylalanine or tryptophan. Fields, in order: clone size, J gene, D gene, V gene, CDR3 DNA, CDR3 protein. The D gene is left open where the match is weak. Part of the rows lack a size; the others show once, few, many or a class for expanded clones.

size: .; J: TRBJ1-1; D: .; V: TRBV4-2; DNA: TGTGCCAGCAGCCACCGGACCCAGGGGATGAACACTGAAGCTTTCTTT; CDR3: CASSHRTQGMNTEAFF
size: .; J: TRBJ2-1; D: TRBD2; V: TRBV15; DNA: TGTGCCTCCGGGGGGGGAGTTTCGAATGAGCAGTTCTTC; CDR3: CASGGGVSNEQFF
size: .; J: TRBJ1-5; D: .; V: TRBV24-1; DNA: TGTGCCACCAGTGATTTGGGGGGACCCAATCAGCCCCAGCATTTT; CDR3: CATSDLGGPNQPQHF
size: few; J: TRBJ2-3; D: .; V: TRBV7-9; DNA: TGTGCCAGCAGCTTAGGAGGGACCAGCACAGATACGCAGTATTTT; CDR3: CASSLGGTSTDTQYF
size: .; J: TRBJ2-3; D: TRBD2; V: TRBV2; DNA: TGTGCCAGCAGTCGGGGGGGCACAGATACGCAGTATTTT; CDR3: CASSRGGTDTQYF
size: .; J: TRBJ2-3; D: .; V: TRBV7-6; DNA: TGTGCCAGCAGCTTAGCACCGACAGATACGCAGTATTTT; CDR3: CASSLAPTDTQYF
size: .; J: TRBJ2-3; D: .; V: TRBV9; DNA: TGTGCCAGCAGCGTAGGGGATTTCGTCACAGATACGCAGTATTTT; CDR3: CASSVGDFVTDTQYF
size: few; J: TRBJ2-7; D: TRBD2; V: TRBV29-1; DNA: TGCAGCGTTGAAGAAGGTTCAGGACTAGCGTCTTCCTACGAGCAGTACTTC; CDR3: CSVEEGSGLASSYEQYF
size: many; J: TRBJ2-7; D: .; V: TRBV7-9; DNA: TGTGCCAGCAGCTTGACAGGACCTTCCTACGAGCAGTACTTC; CDR3: CASSLTGPSYEQYF
size: few; J: TRBJ2-3; D: .; V: TRBV27; DNA: TGTGCCAGCAGACCACAGGGAGCTAGCACAGATACGCAGTATTTT; CDR3: CASRPQGASTDTQYF
size: .; J: TRBJ2-7; D: .; V: TRBV12-3/TRBV12-4; DNA: TGTGCCAGCAGGAAGTTCGGGTACGAGCAGTACTTC; CDR3: CASRKFGYEQYF
size: many; J: TRBJ2-1; D: TRBD2; V: TRBV6-5; DNA: TGTGCCAGCAGTTACTCTACAGCGGGGGCCTACAATGAGCAGTTCTTC; CDR3: CASSYSTAGAYNEQFF
size: .; J: TRBJ2-3; D: .; V: TRBV7-8; DNA: TGTGCCAGCAGCTTAGCGGGAGAGAGCACAGATACGCAGTATTTT; CDR3: CASSLAGESTDTQYF
size: .; J: TRBJ2-7; D: .; V: TRBV24-1; DNA: TGTGCCACCAGTGATGGTTACGAGCAGTACTTC; CDR3: CATSDGYEQYF
size: .; J: TRBJ2-7; D: .; V: TRBV10-3; DNA: TGTGCCATCACTGACTACCTCTCCTACGAGCAGTACTTC; CDR3: CAITDYLSYEQYF
size: few; J: TRBJ2-7; D: TRBD1; V: TRBV7-9; DNA: TGTGCCAGCAGCTTCTCGGACAGGGAATCCCACGAGCAGTACTTC; CDR3: CASSFSDRESHEQYF
size: .; J: TRBJ1-1; D: .; V: TRBV9; DNA: TGTGCCAGCAGCGTAGCGTCAAGGGTAACTGAAGCTTTCTTT; CDR3: CASSVASRVTEAFF
size: .; J: TRBJ2-5; D: .; V: TRBV12-3/TRBV12-4; DNA: TGTGCCAGCAGTTTAGGGGCCGGACAAGAGACCCAGTACTTC; CDR3: CASSLGAGQETQYF
size: .; J: TRBJ2-7; D: TRBD2; V: TRBV7-6; DNA: TGTGCCAGCAGCCCTCCCCGGACTAGCGAGGATCTCTACGAGCAGTACTTC; CDR3: CASSPPRTSEDLYEQYF
size: few; J: TRBJ1-4; D: .; V: TRBV7-9; DNA: TGTGCCAGCAGCTTTTCCAGCGGAATTAATGAAAAACTGTTTTTT; CDR3: CASSFSSGINEKLFF
size: .; J: TRBJ1-2; D: .; V: TRBV27; DNA: TGTGCCAGCAGTTTAGCAGGAACGGCGCATGGCTACACCTTC; CDR3: CASSLAGTAHGYTF
size: few; J: TRBJ2-1; D: TRBD2; V: TRBV7-9; DNA: TGTGCCAGCAGCCCCAGACTAGCGGGATCATATGAGCAGTTCTTC; CDR3: CASSPRLAGSYEQFF
size: many; J: TRBJ2-7; D: .; V: TRBV29-1; DNA: TGCAGCGTTGAAGAGTCCGCCTACGAGCAGTACTTC; CDR3: CSVEESAYEQYF
size: many; J: TRBJ2-1; D: TRBD2; V: TRBV11-2; DNA: TGTGCCAGCAGAGGACTAGCGGGAGAGCTAGGTTACAATGAGCAGTTCTTC; CDR3: CASRGLAGELGYNEQFF
size: .; J: TRBJ2-1; D: TRBD2; V: TRBV7-9; DNA: TGTGCCAGCAGCTCCGGACTAGCGGGACTCTTAAACAATGAGCAGTTCTTC; CDR3: CASSSGLAGLLNNEQFF
size: .; J: TRBJ1-2; D: .; V: TRBV9; DNA: TGTGCCAGCAGCCAGGGGTTTAACTATGGCTACACCTTC; CDR3: CASSQGFNYGYTF
size: .; J: TRBJ2-3; D: .; V: TRBV9; DNA: TGTGCCAGCAGCCCTACTCGTGGGGGGGCCACAGATACGCAGTATTTT; CDR3: CASSPTRGGATDTQYF
size: many; J: TRBJ2-3; D: TRBD2; V: TRBV5-1; DNA: TGCGCCAGCAGCCCTTTCCCGGGACTAGCTACCACAGATACGCAGTATTTT; CDR3: CASSPFPGLATTDTQYF